A single sample gave rise to the 23 T cell receptor beta chains below, sequenced in a study of cytomegalovirus exposure and HLA in healthy donors (dated by TCRdb to the late 2010s). The library was made by the immunoSEQ multiplex PCR assay. The multiplex PCR relied on a mix of 60 forward primers for TCR Vbeta segments and 13 reverse primers for TCR Jbeta segments. The immuneACCESS repertoire file appears here via TCRdb, limited to in-frame rearrangements. These files lack a portion of the clones; in checked studies, under half of the deficit traces to unresolved V genes, and the cause of the others is not known. This sample lists roughly 100,000 clones; roughly three quarters were detected once. Clones ranked in the top ten supply 6% to 8.5% of the sample. The sample consisted of PBMCs. All receptors come from a female donor in good health and CMV-seronegative.

V usage is TRBV7-6 and J usage is TRBJ1-2; D ambiguous. Germline V lookup: CDR1 SGHVS, CDR2 FNYEAQ. V gave up 0 bases and J gave up 4 bases, with 18 bases separating them. This CDR3 is built from 17 residues. In DNA form, the CDR3 reads TGTGCCAGCAGCTTAGCCGGGGAAGGGCGTATAGGCTATGGCTACACCTTC. The encoded protein is CASSLAGEGRIGYGYTF.

The chain is built from TRBV9 and TRBJ1-2, with TRBD1 identical over 9 bases. CDR1 and CDR2 from the germline V gene are SGDLS and YYNGEE. V trimming: 3 bases; J trimming: 7 bases; junction bases outside the gene matches: 10. The CDR3 has 15 residues. The chain's CDR3 is CASSADYRGLGGYTF. CDR3 DNA sequence: TGTGCCAGCAGCGCAGATTACAGGGGGCTTGGTGGCTACACCTTC.

V and J are TRBV6-5 and TRBJ1-5; 7 positions agree with TRBD1. Germline values: CDR1 MNHEY, CDR2 SVGAGI. Trimming removed 4 bases from V and 0 bases from J; junction bases left unmatched: 3. This CDR3 comprises 15 residues. The CDR3 loop is CASSSTGVSNQPQHF. The CDR3 DNA is TGTGCCAGCAGTTCTACAGGGGTTAGCAATCAGCCCCAGCATTTT.

This clone was seen a few times. This sequence joins TRBV9 and TRBJ2-1, with D possibly matching TRBD2 (5 bases). From germline, CDR1 is SGDLS and CDR2 YYNGEE. CDR3 size: 14 residues. Trimming left V 4 bases short and J 7 bases short, with 15 bases between. CDR3 sequence (DNA): TGTGCCAGCAGCCCCTCGGGAAGACCTAATGAGCAGTTCTTC. Protein: CASSPSGRPNEQFF.

The chain carries TRBV2 and TRBJ2-1, with TRBD2 matching 7 bases. The CDR3 totals 13 residues. The germline V gene has CDR1 SNHLY and CDR2 FYNNEI. V lost 7 bases and J lost 8; bases outside the gene matches: 8. The CDR3: CASNRLASDEQFF. CDR3 in DNA: TGTGCCAGCAACCGACTAGCTTCGGATGAGCAGTTCTTC.

V usage is TRBV30 and J usage is TRBJ2-1; 7 bases are shared with TRBD1. J was trimmed by 8 bases and V by 2 bases; bases with no gene match: 6. Germline values: CDR1 GTSNPN, CDR2 SVGIG (reference sequence). This CDR3 is 13 amino acids long. CDR3 nucleotide sequence: TGTGCCTGGAGTCGAGGGACAGTATATGAGCAGTTCTTC. It is translated as CAWSRGTVYEQFF.

The chain uses TRBV7-2 and TRBJ1-5, with D hard to call. Germline V CDR1 and CDR2: SGHTA, FQGNSA. V lost 7 bases, J lost 0 bases, and 7 bases lay in between. This CDR3 contains 13 residues. CDR3 residues: CASTYYSNQPQHF. CDR3 coding DNA: TGTGCCAGCACCTATTATAGCAATCAGCCCCAGCATTTT.

The chain has TRBV5-1 and TRBJ2-2, with D unresolved. V was trimmed by 0 bases and J by 0 bases, leaving 9 bases between them. Germline V lookup: CDR1 SGHRS, CDR2 YFSETQ. CDR3 length: 16 amino acids. In nucleotides, the CDR3 is TGCGCCAGCAGCTTGGGCCCAACATCGAACACCGGGGAGCTGTTTTTT. Residues: CASSLGPTSNTGELFF.

As to this clone: One end of the junction is discordant with germline, which a read error may explain. The chain's CDR3 is CAGSLDHRTGEQYF. CDR3 in DNA: TGTGCCGGCAGCTTAGATCATCGGACAGGGGAGCAGTACTTC. The J gene is TRBJ2-7, the V gene TRBV7-9; TRBD1 agrees at 8 bases. The CDR3 has 14 residues. CDR1 is SEHNR, CDR2 FQNEAQ, per germline (reference sequence).

This rearrangement joins TRBV5-6 to TRBJ2-7; the D gene is possibly TRBD1 (6 bases). Germline V CDR1 and CDR2: SGHDT, YYEEEE. The CDR3 extends over 13 amino acids. The V end lost 4 bases, the J end lost 1 base, and 9 bases lay between the germline ends. The CDR3 loop is CASSRQVSYEQYF. As DNA, the CDR3 is TGTGCCAGCAGCCGACAGGTTTCCTACGAGCAGTACTTC.

This sequence joins TRBV2 and TRBJ2-3, with TRBD1 matching over 7 bases. This CDR3 has 16 residues. The V gene's germline CDR1 is SNHLY and CDR2 FYNNEI. The V segment lost 1 base and the J segment 0 bases; nucleotides outside the gene matches: 4. The CDR3 DNA is TGTGCCAGCAGTGAAGAGGGCAGGGGGAGCACAGATACGCAGTATTTT. Its protein product is CASSEEGRGSTDTQYF.

CDR3 sequence: CAISETPRGGAGGWVYEQFF. The CDR3 nucleotides are TGTGCCATCAGTGAGACCCCCCGAGGAGGAGCGGGGGGGTGGGTCTATGAGCAGTTCTTC. V usage is TRBV10-3 and J usage is TRBJ2-1; 10 nucleotides match TRBD2. CDR1 and CDR2 from the germline V gene are ENHRY and SYGVKD. CDR3 size: 20 residues. Unmatched junction bases numbered 21, after V lost 2 bases and J lost 8 bases.

This clone has only a few counts. This chain links TRBV15 with TRBJ1-2, with D uncertain. The CDR3 length is 12 residues. The V gene lost 0 bases and the J gene lost 8 bases, with 7 bases spanning the gap. The germline gives CDR1 LNHNV, CDR2 YYDKDF (reference sequence). In nucleotides, the CDR3 is TGTGCCACCAGCAGAGATCGGAGAGGCTACACCTTC. Translating gives CATSRDRRGYTF.

The genes are TRBV7-8 and TRBJ2-3, with D unclear. The CDR3 consists of 16 residues. Germline CDR1 is SGHVS and CDR2 is FQNEAQ. Trimming took off 5 bases at V and 2 bases at J, with 17 bases between the two ends. CDR3 region: CASSTEVGWNTDTQYF. Written as DNA, the CDR3 is TGTGCCAGCAGCACGGAAGTCGGGTGGAACACAGATACGCAGTATTTT.

The chain couples TRBV19 to TRBJ2-1; 11 bases are shared with TRBD2. Unmatched junction bases numbered 11, after V lost 6 bases and J lost 10 bases. This CDR3 comprises 15 residues. The germline CDR1 and CDR2 sequences are LNHDA and SQIVND (reference sequence). CDR3 sequence: CASSTISGRASEQFF. The CDR3 DNA reads as TGTGCCAGTAGCACTATTAGCGGGAGGGCCAGCGAGCAGTTCTTC.

The chain combines TRBV7-2 with TRBJ2-7, with TRBD1 matching over 7 bases. Germline CDR1 SGHTA, CDR2 FQGNSA. The CDR3 extends over 15 amino acids. V lost 1 base, J lost 3 bases, and 6 bases stayed unmatched. In nucleotides, the CDR3 is TGTGCCAGCAGCTTAGGGGCAGGGGGTCACTACGAGCAGTACTTC. As protein: CASSLGAGGHYEQYF.

The J gene is TRBJ1-5, the V gene TRBV2; D possibly corresponds to TRBD1 (5 bases). Looked up from germline, CDR1 is SNHLY and CDR2 is FYNNEI. V was shortened by 2 bases and J by 4 bases, with 12 bases between the two germline ends. The CDR3 spans 15 residues. Here the CDR3 reads CASSESGQGNQPQHF. The CDR3 DNA is TGTGCCAGCAGTGAATCTGGGCAGGGTAATCAGCCCCAGCATTTT.

The chain links TRBV7-2 to TRBJ2-5; 12 bases match TRBD2. In germline, CDR1 is SGHTA, CDR2 FQGNSA. With 5 bases clipped from V and 2 bases from J, the junction kept 3 bases outside the gene matches. The CDR3 has 15 amino acids. CDR3 protein: CASSGLAGRQETQYF. The CDR3 DNA follows: TGTGCCAGCAGCGGACTAGCGGGGCGGCAAGAGACCCAGTACTTC.

The J gene is TRBJ2-7, the V gene TRBV30; 11 positions agree with TRBD2. The ends lost 2 bases at V and 7 bases at J; junction bases unmatched: 13. The CDR3 runs to 16 residues. From germline, CDR1 is GTSNPN and CDR2 SVGIG (reference sequence). CDR3 bases: TGTGCCTGGAGTCCCGCCCCCACTAGCGGGAGTAAGGAGCAGTACTTC. Protein: CAWSPAPTSGSKEQYF. Full variable domain (missing parts from reference TRBV30 and TRBJ2-7): SQTIHQWPATLVQPVGSPLSLECTVEGTSNPNLYWYRQAAGRGLQLLFYSVGIGQISSEVPQNLSASRPQDRQFILSSKKLLLSDSGFYLCAWSPAPTSGSKEQYFGPGTRLTVT.

This clone was detected a few times. The J gene is TRBJ1-2, the V gene TRBV27; D possibly corresponds to TRBD1 (5 bases). The V gene's germline CDR1 is MNHEY and CDR2 SMNVEV (reference sequence). V lost 1 base, J lost 1 base, and 10 bases lay in between. The CDR3 loop spans 15 amino acids. The CDR3 loop reads CASSLYWGFNYGYTF. The CDR3 DNA is TGTGCCAGCAGTTTATACTGGGGCTTTAACTATGGCTACACCTTC.

This clone has just one count. The chain recombines TRBV25-1 with TRBJ1-5, with 10 nucleotides matching TRBD1. J gave up 4 bases and V 7 bases, and 1 base lay outside the gene matches. The CDR3 runs to 13 residues. The germline CDR1 and CDR2 sequences are MGHDK and SYGVNS. CDR3 sequence: CASKGQGNQPQHF. The CDR3 bases are TGTGCCAGCAAGGGACAGGGGAATCAGCCCCAGCATTTT. The full variable domain, completed using reference TRBV25-1 and TRBJ1-5, is EADIYQTPRYLVIGTGKKITLECSQTMGHDKMYWYQQDPGMELHLIHYSYGVNSTEKGDLSSESTVSRIRTEHFPLTLESARPSHTSQYLCASKGQGNQPQHFGDGTRLSIL.

This chain connects TRBV28 to TRBJ1-3; D possibly corresponds to TRBD1 (5 bases). V was shortened by 5 bases and J by 0 bases, with 17 bases between the two germline ends. CDR3 size: 17 residues. Per the germline V gene, CDR1 is MDHEN and CDR2 is SYDVKM. Written as DNA, the CDR3 is TGTGCCAGCAGTCCCCGGGGGGTTCTTAACTCTGGAAACACCATATATTTT. Amino acids: CASSPRGVLNSGNTIYF.

In nucleotides, the CDR3 is TGCGCCAGCAGACAAACAGATACGCAGTATTTT. Its protein product is CASRQTDTQYF. J is TRBJ2-3 and V is TRBV5-1; D unresolved. Trimming took off 5 bases at V and 3 bases at J, with 4 bases between the two ends. The CDR3 totals 11 residues. The germline gives CDR1 SGHRS, CDR2 YFSETQ.